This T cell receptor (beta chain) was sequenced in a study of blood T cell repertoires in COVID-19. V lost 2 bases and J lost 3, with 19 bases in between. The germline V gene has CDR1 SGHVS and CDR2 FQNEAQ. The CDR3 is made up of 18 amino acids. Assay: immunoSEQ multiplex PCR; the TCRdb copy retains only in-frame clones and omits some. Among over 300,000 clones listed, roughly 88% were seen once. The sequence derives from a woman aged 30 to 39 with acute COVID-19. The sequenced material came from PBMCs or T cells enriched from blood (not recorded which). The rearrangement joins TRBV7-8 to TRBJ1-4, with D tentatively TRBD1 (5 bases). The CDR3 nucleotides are TGTGCCAGCAGCTTAAAACCCACCGGGGGGACTCCTAATGAAAAACTGTTTTTT. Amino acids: CASSLKPTGGTPNEKLFF.